This TCR beta chain was sequenced for a study of control samples from healthy donors and cancer patients (dated by TCRdb to about 2020). Counted from cysteine to phenylalanine, this CDR3 has 12 amino acids. This entry keeps only the CDR3 DNA: 36 bases, framed from base 1. V and J lose 5 bases and 7 bases, and a span of 6 bases separates them. Per the germline V gene (reference sequence), LGHDT is the CDR1 and YNNKEL is the CDR2. As concerns this clone: Its antigen is unknown. No clone much larger than this one lies a single base away; base qualities are absent.

Libraries came from the immunoSEQ multiplex PCR assay. TCRdb's version of the immuneACCESS table is confined to in-frame rearrangements and falls short of the full clone set. An unresolved V gene accounts for under half of the shortfall where checked; the remainder is of unknown origin. Recorded for this sample are about 100,000 clones; just under 85% of them occurred a single time. The ten largest clones add up to 15% to 20% of the sample. The sequence is built from TRBV3-1 (or the pseudogene TRBV3-2) and TRBJ1-6, with TRBD1 tentatively as D gene (5 bases match). The receptor was isolated from a young man in good health. Sequencing was done on a sample of blood. The CDR3 in this case is CASSNRNSPLHF. The DNA sequence is as follows: TGTGCCAGCAGCAACAGGAATTCACCCCTCCACTTT.